The 7 T cell receptor beta chains reported below all come from one sample, sequenced in a study of PD-1 blockade in classical Hodgkin lymphoma. Each of the patients experienced relapse following autologous stem cell transplantation, and their brentuximab vedotin exposure differed. Some clones are missing from TCRdb's copy, which holds only in-frame ones; the method was immunoSEQ multiplex PCR. The sample has around 70,000 clones; about two thirds are singletons. Sequenced material: peripheral blood mononuclear cells (PBMCs), taken before the second cycle of nivolumab. The receptors shown here come from a human donor with classical Hodgkin lymphoma.

This clone was counted ten times or more. This chain uses TRBV11-2 with TRBJ2-2; no reliable D call. V shed 0 bases and J shed 0 bases, with 11 bases lying between them. The CDR3 contains 17 residues. CDR1 SGHAT and CDR2 FQNNGV come from the germline V gene. This CDR3 is CASSLERPQANTGELFF. The CDR3 nucleotides read TGTGCCAGCAGCTTAGAGCGGCCCCAAGCGAACACCGGGGAGCTGTTTTTT.

The chain is built from TRBV7-2 and TRBJ2-1; 9 nucleotides align to TRBD2. CDR1 and CDR2 from the germline V gene are SGHTA and FQGNSA. There are 17 residues in the CDR3. The V and J ends lost 4 bases and 5 bases, in that order; junction bases with no gene match: 12. This CDR3 is CASSSNRAGGQDNEQFF. CDR3 DNA: TGTGCCAGCAGCTCTAACCGAGCGGGGGGCCAAGACAATGAGCAGTTCTTC.

This clone was detected a few times. The V call is TRBV29-1, the J call TRBJ1-2; D unresolved. The germline V gene has CDR1 SQVTM and CDR2 ANQGSEA. Trimming took 4 bases from V and 8 from J, leaving 17 bases between them. This CDR3 is built from 13 residues. CDR3 loop: CSVVAGTHRGYTF. In nucleotides, the CDR3 is TGCAGCGTTGTCGCGGGCACCCATCGGGGCTACACCTTC.

A single count supports this clone. This rearrangement joins TRBV4-1 to TRBJ2-2, with D unresolved. V lost 4 bases and J 6 bases, leaving 15 bases between the germline ends. Germline CDR1 MGHRA, CDR2 YSYEKL. The CDR3 has 15 amino acids. The CDR3 DNA reads TGCGCCAGCAGCCCGTCAGTCGACTTTTCCGGGGAGCTGTTTTTT. This sequence encodes CASSPSVDFSGELFF.

J is TRBJ2-6 and V is TRBV5-1; a weak D match, TRBD1 (6 bases). CDR1 is SGHRS and CDR2 is YFSETQ in the germline V gene. Trimming shortened V by 0 bases and J by 2 bases, and 9 bases separated the two germline ends. The CDR3 contains 16 residues. The CDR3 sequence is CASSLEAGAGANVLTF. CDR3 DNA sequence: TGCGCCAGCAGCTTGGAAGCAGGGGCTGGGGCCAACGTCCTGACTTTC.

This sequence joins TRBV15 and TRBJ1-2; 8 bases map to TRBD1. Germline V lookup: CDR1 LNHNV, CDR2 YYDKDF (reference sequence). The trim removed 0 bases at V and 8 bases at J, leaving 5 bases unmatched. This CDR3 is 14 amino acids long. In DNA, the CDR3 is TGTGCCACCAGCAGAGACAGGGGGCTAGAGGGCTACACCTTC. Translating gives CATSRDRGLEGYTF.

The chain joins TRBV9 to TRBJ2-5; 7 positions match TRBD1. The germline V gene has CDR1 SGDLS and CDR2 YYNGEE. V dropped 3 bases and J dropped 5; count of bases not matched to a gene: 7. CDR3 length: 14 residues. CDR3 protein: CASSADRAGETQYF. The CDR3 region has the DNA TGTGCCAGCAGCGCCGACAGGGCAGGCGAGACCCAGTACTTC.